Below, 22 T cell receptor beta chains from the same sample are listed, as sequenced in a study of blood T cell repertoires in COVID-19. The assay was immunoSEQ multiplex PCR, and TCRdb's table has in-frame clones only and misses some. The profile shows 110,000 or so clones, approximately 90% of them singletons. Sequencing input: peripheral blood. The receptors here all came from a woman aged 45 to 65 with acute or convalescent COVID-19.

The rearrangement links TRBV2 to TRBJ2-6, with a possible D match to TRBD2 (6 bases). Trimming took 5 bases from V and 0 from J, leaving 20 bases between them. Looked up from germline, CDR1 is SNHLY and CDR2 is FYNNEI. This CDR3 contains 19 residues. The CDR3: CASSSTPPGLHSGANVLTF. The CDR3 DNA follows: TGTGCCAGCAGTTCAACCCCTCCGGGACTGCACTCTGGGGCCAACGTCCTGACTTTC. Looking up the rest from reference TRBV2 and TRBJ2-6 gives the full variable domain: EPEVTQTPSHQVTQMGQEVILRCVPISNHLYFYWYRQILGQKVEFLVSFYNNEISEKSEIFDDQFSVERPDGSNFTLKIRSTKLEDSAMYFCASSSTPPGLHSGANVLTFGAGSRLTVL.

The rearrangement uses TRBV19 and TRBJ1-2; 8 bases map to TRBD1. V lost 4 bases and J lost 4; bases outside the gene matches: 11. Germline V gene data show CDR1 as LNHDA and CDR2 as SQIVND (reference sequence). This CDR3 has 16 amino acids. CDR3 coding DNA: TGTGCCAGTAGTACCCCCGGACAGGGTAGGAGCTATGGCTACACCTTC. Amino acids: CASSTPGQGRSYGYTF.

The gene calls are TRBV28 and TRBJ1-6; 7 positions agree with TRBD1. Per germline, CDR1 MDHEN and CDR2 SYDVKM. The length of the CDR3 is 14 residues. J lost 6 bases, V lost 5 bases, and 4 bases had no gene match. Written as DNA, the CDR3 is TGTGCCAGCAGTCCCGGGACAGTTAATTCACCCCTCCACTTT. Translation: CASSPGTVNSPLHF.

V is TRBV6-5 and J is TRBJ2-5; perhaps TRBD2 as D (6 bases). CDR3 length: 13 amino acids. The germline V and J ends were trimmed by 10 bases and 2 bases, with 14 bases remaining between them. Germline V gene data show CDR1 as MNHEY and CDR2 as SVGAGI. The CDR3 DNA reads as TGTGCCATCCAGCGGGCAGAACAAGAGACCCAGTACTTC. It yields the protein CAIQRAEQETQYF.

CDR3 region: CAGATGTFRGYTF. The CDR3 DNA is TGTGCCGGCGCTACGGGGACTTTCCGTGGCTACACCTTC. The chain joins TRBV7-9 to TRBJ1-2; maybe TRBD1 (5 bases). Germline CDR1 reads SEHNR; CDR2 reads FQNEAQ (reference sequence). Trimming left V 11 bases short and J 7 bases short, with 20 bases between. This CDR3 comprises 13 residues. The entire variable domain, with the rest obtained from reference TRBV7-9 and TRBJ1-2, is as follows: DTGVSQNPRHKITKRGQNVTFRCDPISEHNRLYWYRQTLGQGPEFLTYFQNEAQLEKSRLLSDRFSAERPKGSFSTLEIQRTEQGDSAMYLCAGATGTFRGYTFGSGTRLTVV.

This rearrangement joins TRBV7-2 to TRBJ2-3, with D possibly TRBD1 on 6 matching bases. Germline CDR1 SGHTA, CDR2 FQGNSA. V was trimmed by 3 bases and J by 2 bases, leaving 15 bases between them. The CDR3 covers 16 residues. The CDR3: CASSFSGHTPTDTQYF. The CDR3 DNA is TGTGCCAGCAGCTTTTCGGGACACACACCCACAGATACGCAGTATTTT. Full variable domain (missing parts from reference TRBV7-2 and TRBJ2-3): GAGVSQSPSNKVTEKGKDVELRCDPISGHTALYWYRQSLGQGLEFLIYFQGNSAPDKSGLPSDRFSAERTGGSVSTLTIQRTQQEDSAVYLCASSFSGHTPTDTQYFGPGTRLTVL.

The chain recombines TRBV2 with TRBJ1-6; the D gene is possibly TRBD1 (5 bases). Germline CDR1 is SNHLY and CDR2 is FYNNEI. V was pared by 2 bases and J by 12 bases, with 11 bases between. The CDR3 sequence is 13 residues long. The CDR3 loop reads CASSEYGAEPLHF. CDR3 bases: TGTGCCAGCAGTGAATATGGGGCGGAACCCCTCCACTTT.

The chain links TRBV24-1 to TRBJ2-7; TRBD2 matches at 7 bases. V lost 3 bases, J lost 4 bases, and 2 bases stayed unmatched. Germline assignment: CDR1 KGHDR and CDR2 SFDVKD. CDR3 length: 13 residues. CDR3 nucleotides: TGTGCCACCAGTGATGGGGGAGGGTACGAGCAGTACTTC. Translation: CATSDGGGYEQYF.

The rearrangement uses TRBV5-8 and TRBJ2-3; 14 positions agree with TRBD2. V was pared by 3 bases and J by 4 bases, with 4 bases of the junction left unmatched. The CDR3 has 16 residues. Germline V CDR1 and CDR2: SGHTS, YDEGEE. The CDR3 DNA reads TGTGCCAGCAGCTGGGGACTAGCGGGAGATGCAGATACGCAGTATTTT. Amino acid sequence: CASSWGLAGDADTQYF.

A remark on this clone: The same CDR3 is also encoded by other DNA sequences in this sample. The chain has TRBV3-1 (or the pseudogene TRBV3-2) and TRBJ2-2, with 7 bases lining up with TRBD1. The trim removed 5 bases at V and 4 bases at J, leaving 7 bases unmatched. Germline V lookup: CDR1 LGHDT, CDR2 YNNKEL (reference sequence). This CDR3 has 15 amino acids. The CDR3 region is CASSLGGARTGELFF. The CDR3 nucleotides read TGTGCCAGCAGCTTAGGGGGCGCTCGCACCGGGGAGCTGTTTTTT.

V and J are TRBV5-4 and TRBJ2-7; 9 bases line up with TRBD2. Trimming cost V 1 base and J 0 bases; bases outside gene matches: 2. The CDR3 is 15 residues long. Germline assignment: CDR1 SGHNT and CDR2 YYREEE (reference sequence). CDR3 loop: CASSLLSGSSYEQYF. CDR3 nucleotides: TGTGCCAGCAGCTTGCTTAGCGGGAGCTCCTACGAGCAGTACTTC.

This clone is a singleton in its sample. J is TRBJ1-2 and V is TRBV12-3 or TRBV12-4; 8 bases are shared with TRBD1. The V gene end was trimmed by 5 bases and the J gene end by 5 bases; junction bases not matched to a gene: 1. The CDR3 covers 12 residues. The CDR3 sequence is CASSGTGYGYTF. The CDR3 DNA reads TGTGCCAGCAGTGGGACAGGATATGGCTACACCTTC.

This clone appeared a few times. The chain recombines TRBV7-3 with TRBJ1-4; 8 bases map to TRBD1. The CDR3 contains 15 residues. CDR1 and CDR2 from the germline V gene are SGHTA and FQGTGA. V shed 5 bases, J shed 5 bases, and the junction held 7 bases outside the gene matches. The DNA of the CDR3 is TGTGCCAGCAGCCTCCGGGACAGGATAAATGAAAAACTGTTTTTT. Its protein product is CASSLRDRINEKLFF.

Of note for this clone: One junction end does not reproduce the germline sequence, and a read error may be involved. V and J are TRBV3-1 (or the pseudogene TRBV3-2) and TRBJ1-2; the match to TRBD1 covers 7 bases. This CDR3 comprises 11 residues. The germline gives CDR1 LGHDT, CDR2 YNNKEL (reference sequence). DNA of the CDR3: TGTGCCAGCAGCCGGGGGACAGCCTTCTACTTC. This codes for CASSRGTAFYF.

CDR3 protein: CASSRTGSSNEAFF. The CDR3 DNA reads TGTGCCAGCAGCCGCACAGGGAGTTCGAATGAAGCTTTCTTT. This rearrangement joins TRBV6-2 or TRBV6-3 to TRBJ1-1; D is perhaps TRBD1 (6 bases). Germline V CDR1 and CDR2: MNHEY, SVGEGT. This CDR3 has 14 amino acids. V was pared by 6 bases and J by 7 bases, with 18 bases between.

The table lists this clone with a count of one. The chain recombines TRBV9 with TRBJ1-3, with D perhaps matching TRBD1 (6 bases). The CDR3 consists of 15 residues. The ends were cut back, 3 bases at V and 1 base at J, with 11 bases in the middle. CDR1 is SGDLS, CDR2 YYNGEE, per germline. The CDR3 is CASSGRQVSGNTIYF. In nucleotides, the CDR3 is TGTGCCAGCAGCGGGAGACAGGTATCTGGAAACACCATATATTTT.

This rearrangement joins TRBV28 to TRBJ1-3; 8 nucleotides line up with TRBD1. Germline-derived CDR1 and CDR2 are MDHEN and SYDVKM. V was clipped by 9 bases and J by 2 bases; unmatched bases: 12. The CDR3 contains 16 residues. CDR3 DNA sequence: TGTGCCAGTAGAGGATCAGGGGGCGCGACTGGAAACACCATATATTTT. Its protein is CASRGSGGATGNTIYF.

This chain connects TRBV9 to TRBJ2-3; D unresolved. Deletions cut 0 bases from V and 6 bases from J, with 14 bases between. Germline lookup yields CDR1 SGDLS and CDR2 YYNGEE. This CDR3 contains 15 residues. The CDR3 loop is CASSVGPTPEDTQYF. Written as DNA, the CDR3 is TGTGCCAGCAGCGTAGGCCCGACCCCGGAGGATACGCAGTATTTT. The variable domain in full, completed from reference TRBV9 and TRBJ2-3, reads DSGVTQTPKHLITATGQRVTLRCSPRSGDLSVYWYQQSLDQGLQFLIQYYNGEERAKGNILERFSAQQFPDLHSELNLSSLELGDSALYFCASSVGPTPEDTQYFGPGTRLTVL.

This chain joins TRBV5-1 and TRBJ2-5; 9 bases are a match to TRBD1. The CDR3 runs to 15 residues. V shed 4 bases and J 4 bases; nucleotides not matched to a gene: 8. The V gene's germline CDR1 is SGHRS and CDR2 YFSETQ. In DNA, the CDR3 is TGCGCCAGCAGCGGGGGACAGGGATCAGGAGAGACCCAGTACTTC. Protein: CASSGGQGSGETQYF.

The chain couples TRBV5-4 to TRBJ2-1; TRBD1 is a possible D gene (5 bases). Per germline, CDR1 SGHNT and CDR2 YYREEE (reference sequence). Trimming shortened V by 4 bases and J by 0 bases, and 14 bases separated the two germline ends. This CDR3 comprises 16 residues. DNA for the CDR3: TGTGCCAGCAGCGCAGGGTCGCTAAGCTCCTACAATGAGCAGTTCTTC. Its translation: CASSAGSLSSYNEQFF.

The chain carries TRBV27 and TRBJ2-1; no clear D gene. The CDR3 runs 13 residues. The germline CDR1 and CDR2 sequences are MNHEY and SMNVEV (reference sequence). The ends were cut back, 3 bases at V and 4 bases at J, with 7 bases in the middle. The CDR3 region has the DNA TGTGCCAGCAGTTTCAATCAATACAATGAGCAGTTCTTC. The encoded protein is CASSFNQYNEQFF.

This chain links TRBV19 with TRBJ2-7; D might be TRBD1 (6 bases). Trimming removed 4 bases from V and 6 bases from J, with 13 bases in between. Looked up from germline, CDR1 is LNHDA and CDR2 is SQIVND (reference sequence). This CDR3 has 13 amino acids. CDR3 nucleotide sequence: TGTGCCAGTAGTACTACCGGACAGACCGAGCAGTACTTC. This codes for CASSTTGQTEQYF.